What follows is one T cell receptor (beta chain) and its context. This sample was included in a study of blood T cell repertoires in COVID-19. Profiled with immunoSEQ multiplex PCR; TCRdb holds only in-frame clones, not every one. The data hold 400,000 to 550,000 clones, with nearly 90% observed a single time. Sequencing input: PBMCs or T cells enriched from blood (not recorded which). This clonotype originated in a woman aged 18-29 years with acute COVID-19.

CDR3 region: CASRGTGFYEQYF. In nucleotides, the CDR3 is TGTGCCAGCAGGGGGACAGGGTTCTACGAGCAGTACTTC. This rearrangement joins TRBV3-1 (or the pseudogene TRBV3-2) to TRBJ2-7, with 9 positions matching TRBD1. Germline-derived CDR1 and CDR2 are LGHDT and YNNKEL (reference sequence). The V gene end was trimmed by 6 bases and the J gene end by 3 bases; junction bases not matched to a gene: 3. The CDR3 totals 13 residues.